The 7 T cell receptor beta chains below come from one sample, sequenced in a study of T-cell reconstitution after alpha-beta-depleted transplantation in children. TCRbeta library construction was performed incorporating unique molecular identifiers. TCRdb fed the PCR reads into MiXCR, producing one record per CDR3 protein. This sample has around 340,000 distinct CDR3 sequences, with roughly 14% found just once. The source was PBMCs, collected from the stem cell graft. Every receptor here comes from a human donor who donated a stem cell graft to a child with Fanconi anemia.

The chain joins TRBV29-1 to TRBJ2-1; D ambiguous. Germline V lookup: CDR1 SQVTM, CDR2 ANQGSEA. V was shortened by 4 bases and J by 7 bases, with 8 bases between the two germline ends. This CDR3 region has 11 residues. Here the CDR3 reads CSVGVANEQFF. CDR3 nucleotides: TGCAGCGTTGGGGTCGCGAATGAGCAGTTCTTC.

The rearrangement joins TRBV5-1 to TRBJ1-6, with no clear D. The germline V gene encodes CDR1 SGHRS and CDR2 YFSETQ. This CDR3 is 17 amino acids long. The V end lost 0 bases, the J end lost 7 bases, and 17 bases lay between the germline ends. Here the CDR3 reads CASSLGAGHRINSPLHF. In DNA, the CDR3 is TGCGCCAGCAGCTTGGGAGCTGGGCACCGGATCAATTCACCCCTCCACTTT.

The chain combines TRBV7-6 with TRBJ2-7, with D maybe TRBD1 (6 bases). Germline V gene sequence: CDR1 SGHVS, CDR2 FNYEAQ. CDR3 length equals 14 residues. Trimming left V 2 bases short and J 3 bases short, with 11 bases between. This chain's CDR3 is CASSLSRDNYEQYV. CDR3 nucleotides: TGTGCCAGCAGCTTATCCCGGGACAACTACGAGCAGTACGTC.

The table lists this clonotype with many counts. The rearrangement joins TRBV20-1 to TRBJ2-3; 8 positions agree with TRBD2. This CDR3 comprises 15 residues. V was pared by 3 bases and J by 6 bases, with 11 bases of the junction left unmatched. Looked up from germline, CDR1 is DFQATT and CDR2 is SNEGSKA (reference sequence). CDR3 DNA sequence: TGCAGTGCTAGTTCCTCCGGGGGGGCGGCGGATACGCAGTATTTT. It encodes CSASSSGGAADTQYF.

There are many counts of this clonotype. J is TRBJ2-1 and V is TRBV29-1; the match to TRBD2 covers 7 bases. Germline CDR1 SQVTM, CDR2 ANQGSEA. The ends lost 8 bases at V and 8 bases at J; junction bases unmatched: 12. This CDR3 spans 13 amino acids. The CDR3 sequence: CSISSGQEHEQFF. In DNA form, the CDR3 reads TGCAGCATTTCTAGCGGCCAGGAGCATGAGCAGTTCTTC.

In this sample, this clonotype turned up a few times. The genes are TRBV5-1 and TRBJ2-6, with D possibly being TRBD1 or TRBD2 (5 bases each). CDR3 length equals 16 residues. Germline V lookup: CDR1 SGHRS, CDR2 YFSETQ. The V end was cut by 2 bases, the J end by 2 bases, with 11 bases between. The CDR3: CASSFPGQTGANVLTF. The CDR3 coding sequence is TGCGCCAGCAGCTTCCCGGGGCAGACTGGGGCCAACGTCCTGACTTTC.

This clonotype has a handful of counts. The rearrangement joins TRBV3-1 to TRBJ1-1; D remains ambiguous. Germline CDR1 is LGHDT and CDR2 is YNNKEL (reference sequence). V lost 0 bases and J lost 7, with 12 bases in between. The CDR3 is made up of 14 amino acids. The DNA of the CDR3 is TGTGCCAGCAGCCAAGAGTTCTTCAGTGTTGAAGCTTTCTTT. Protein: CASSQEFFSVEAFF. The full variable domain, rest sourced from reference TRBV3-1 and TRBJ1-1, is DTAVSQTPKYLVTQMGNDKSIKCEQNLGHDTMYWYKQDSKKFLKIMFSYNNKELIINETVPNRFSPKSPDKAHLNLHINSLELGDSAVYFCASSQEFFSVEAFFGQGTRLTVV.